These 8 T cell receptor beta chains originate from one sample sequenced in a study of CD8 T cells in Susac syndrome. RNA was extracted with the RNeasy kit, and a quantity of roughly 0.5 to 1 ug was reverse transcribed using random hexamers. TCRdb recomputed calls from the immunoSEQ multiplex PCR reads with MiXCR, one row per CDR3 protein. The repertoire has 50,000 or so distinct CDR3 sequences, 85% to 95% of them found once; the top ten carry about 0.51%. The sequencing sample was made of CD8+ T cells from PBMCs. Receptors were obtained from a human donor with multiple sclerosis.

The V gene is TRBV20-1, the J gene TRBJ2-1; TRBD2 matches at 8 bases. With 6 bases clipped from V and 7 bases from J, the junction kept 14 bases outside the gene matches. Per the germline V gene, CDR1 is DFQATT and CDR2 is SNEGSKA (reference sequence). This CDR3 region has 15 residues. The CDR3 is CSALELAGGGNEQFF. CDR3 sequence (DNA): TGCAGTGCCCTAGAACTGGCGGGGGGCGGGAATGAGCAGTTCTTC.

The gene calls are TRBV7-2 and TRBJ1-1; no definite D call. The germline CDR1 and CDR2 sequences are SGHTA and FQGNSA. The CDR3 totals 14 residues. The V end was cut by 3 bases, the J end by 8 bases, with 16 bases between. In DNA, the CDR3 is TGTGCCAGCAGCTTTTCAGGTCGGGGTGGAGAAGCTTTCTTT. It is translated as CASSFSGRGGEAFF.

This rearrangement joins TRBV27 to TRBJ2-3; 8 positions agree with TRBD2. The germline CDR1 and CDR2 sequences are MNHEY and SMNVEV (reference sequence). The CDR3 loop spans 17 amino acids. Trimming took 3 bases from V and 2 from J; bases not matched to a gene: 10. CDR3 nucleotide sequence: TGTGCCAGCAGTTTCCGGGGGACTAGAGGGGTCACAGATACGCAGTATTTT. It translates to CASSFRGTRGVTDTQYF.

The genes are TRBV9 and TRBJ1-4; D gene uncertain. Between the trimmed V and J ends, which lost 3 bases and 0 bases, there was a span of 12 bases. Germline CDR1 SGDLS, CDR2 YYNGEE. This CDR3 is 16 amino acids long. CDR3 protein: CASSASGGSTNEKLFF. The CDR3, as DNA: TGTGCCAGCAGCGCCTCCGGCGGTTCAACTAATGAAAAACTGTTTTTT.

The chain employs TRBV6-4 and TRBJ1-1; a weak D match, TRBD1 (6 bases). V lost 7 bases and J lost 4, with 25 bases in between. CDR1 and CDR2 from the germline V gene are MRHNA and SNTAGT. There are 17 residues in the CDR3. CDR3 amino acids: CASIPPGDSGIGTEAFF. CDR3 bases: TGTGCCAGCATCCCACCAGGGGACTCAGGGATAGGCACTGAAGCTTTCTTT.

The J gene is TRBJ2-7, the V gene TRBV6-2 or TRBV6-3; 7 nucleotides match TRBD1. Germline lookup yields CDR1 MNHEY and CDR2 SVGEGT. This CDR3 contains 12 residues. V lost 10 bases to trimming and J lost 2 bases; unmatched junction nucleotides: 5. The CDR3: CATTGVPYEQYF. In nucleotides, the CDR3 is TGTGCCACCACAGGGGTCCCCTACGAGCAGTACTTC.

CDR3 DNA: TGTGCCAGCAGTTTGGCTAGCTGGGAGACCCAGTACTTC. Translation: CASSLASWETQYF. V usage is TRBV6-5 and J usage is TRBJ2-5; tentatively, D is TRBD2 (5 bases). CDR3 length: 13 amino acids. In germline, CDR1 is MNHEY, CDR2 SVGAGI. V dropped 4 bases and J dropped 5 bases, with 11 bases sitting between them.

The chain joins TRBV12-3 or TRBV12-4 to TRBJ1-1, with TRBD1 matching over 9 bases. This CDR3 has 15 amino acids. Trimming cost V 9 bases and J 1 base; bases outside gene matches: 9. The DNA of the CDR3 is TGTGCCAGTAGGGGGGACAGGGAGCGGAACACTGAAGCTTTCTTT. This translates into CASRGDRERNTEAFF.